This T cell receptor beta chain emerged from a study of shared clonotypes between healthy human individuals. The study ran the assay at deep level. The authors split each subset's genomic DNA evenly across several immunoSEQ plates. Clones were read by immunoSEQ multiplex PCR, and TCRdb kept only the in-frame ones, dropping some. In the table there are about half a million clones, 60% to 80% of which are singletons. The donors were all Caucasian adults (living in Nashville, Tennessee). This clonotype originated in a woman aged 40 to 50 in good health. Some clones in this sample may be carry-over from other donors' samples. The material sequenced was PBMCs.

Here the CDR3 DNA reads TGTGCCAGCAGTGAACGTGGGAGGTTCACCTACGAGCAGTACTTC. Its protein product is CASSERGRFTYEQYF. The V gene is TRBV2, the J gene TRBJ2-7; D is possibly TRBD2 (6 bases). Germline loops: CDR1 SNHLY, CDR2 FYNNEI. The CDR3 extends over 15 amino acids. The ends were cut back, 2 bases at V and 2 bases at J, with 13 bases in the middle.